This T cell receptor (beta chain) was observed in a study of blood T cell repertoires in COVID-19. Measured with immunoSEQ multiplex PCR; TCRdb has only the in-frame clones, and not every one. Of about 160,000 clones in the sample, less than 85% were seen once. Germline V CDR1 and CDR2: SGDLS, YYNGEE. The ends lost 0 bases at V and 1 base at J; junction bases unmatched: 5. The CDR3 runs 16 residues. V gene TRBV9 combines with J gene TRBJ2-3, with 7 nucleotides matching TRBD1. Sequencing was performed on peripheral blood. The TCR comes from a woman in her sixties with COVID-19, enrolled during active disease. The CDR3 DNA is TGTGCCAGCAGCGTAGCTACGGGACAGCGCACAGATACGCAGTATTTT. Its protein product is CASSVATGQRTDTQYF.